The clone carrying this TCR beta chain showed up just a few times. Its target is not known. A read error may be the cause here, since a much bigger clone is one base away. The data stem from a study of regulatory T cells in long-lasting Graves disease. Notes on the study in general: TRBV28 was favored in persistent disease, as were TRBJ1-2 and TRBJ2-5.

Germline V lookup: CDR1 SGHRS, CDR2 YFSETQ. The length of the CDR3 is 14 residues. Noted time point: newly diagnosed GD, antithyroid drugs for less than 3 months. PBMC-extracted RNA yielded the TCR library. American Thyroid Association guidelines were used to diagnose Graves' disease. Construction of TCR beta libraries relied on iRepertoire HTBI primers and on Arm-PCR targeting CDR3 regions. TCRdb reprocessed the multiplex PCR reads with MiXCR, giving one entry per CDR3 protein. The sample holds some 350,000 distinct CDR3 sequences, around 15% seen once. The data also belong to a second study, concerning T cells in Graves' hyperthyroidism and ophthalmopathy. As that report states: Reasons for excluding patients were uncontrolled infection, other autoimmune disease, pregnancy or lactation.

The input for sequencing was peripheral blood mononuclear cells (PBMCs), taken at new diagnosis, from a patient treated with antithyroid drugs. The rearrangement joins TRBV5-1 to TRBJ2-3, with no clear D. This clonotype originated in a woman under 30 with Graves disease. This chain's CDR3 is CASSLGHKADTRYF. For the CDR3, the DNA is TGCGCCAGCAGCTTGGGACACAAGGCCGATACGCGGTATTTT.